Sequencing of this T cell receptor (beta chain) was carried out in a study of blood T cell repertoires in COVID-19. The method was immunoSEQ multiplex PCR; TCRdb's version includes in-frame clones alone and lacks a portion of them. The sample lists about 160,000 clones; roughly 90% were seen once. Individuals drawn from approximately 26 US areas were about 18 to 89 years old. V lost 6 bases, J lost 5 bases, and 15 bases stayed unmatched. The CDR3 contains 15 residues. In germline, CDR1 is SQVTM, CDR2 ANQGSEA. The sequenced sample was PBMCs or T cells enriched from blood (not recorded which). The chain links TRBV29-1 to TRBJ2-7; 8 nucleotides line up with TRBD1. The receptor comes from a woman aged 40 to 50 who had been exposed to COVID-19. CDR3 region: CSVRQGSSLWNEQYF. In DNA form, the CDR3 reads TGCAGCGTCCGACAGGGGTCTTCCCTATGGAACGAGCAGTACTTC.